One and the same sample provided the 13 T cell receptor beta chains below, sequenced in a study of blood T cells in healthy people across ages. Then a second PCR, running roughly 7 to 11 cycles, was carried out with a sample-barcoded 5' primer and a J-beta primer mix. One entry per CDR3 protein results from TCRdb running MiXCR on the 5' RACE reads. The profile shows approximately 730,000 distinct CDR3 sequences, about 55% of them singletons. What was sequenced was blood. The source of these receptors is a man older than 75 in good health.

The CDR3 here is CASSFLVTGVVSYNEQFF. DNA for the CDR3: TGTGCCAGCAGTTTTCTGGTTACAGGGGTCGTCTCCTACAATGAGCAGTTCTTC. The chain joins TRBV28 to TRBJ2-1; 7 bases fit TRBD1. CDR3 size: 18 residues. The trim removed 3 bases at V and 0 bases at J, leaving 11 bases unmatched. The germline gives CDR1 MDHEN, CDR2 SYDVKM.

The rearrangement links TRBV10-3 to TRBJ2-3; D remains ambiguous. V lost 6 bases and J 2 bases, leaving 12 bases between the germline ends. The CDR3 runs to 14 residues. The germline CDR1 and CDR2 sequences are ENHRY and SYGVKD. The CDR3 protein is CAISRPRDTDTQYF. As DNA, the CDR3 is TGTGCCATCAGCAGGCCCCGCGACACAGATACGCAGTATTTT.

The table lists this clonotype with a few counts. This chain joins TRBV4-2 and TRBJ2-1, with 12 bases that match TRBD2. The CDR3 extends over 18 amino acids. V trimming: 0 bases; J trimming: 2 bases; junction bases outside the gene matches: 5. Germline lookup yields CDR1 LGHNA and CDR2 YNFKEQ. The CDR3 protein is CASSQDTASGRAYNEQFF. In DNA form, the CDR3 reads TGTGCCAGCAGCCAAGACACGGCTAGCGGGAGGGCCTACAATGAGCAGTTCTTC.

V is TRBV5-1 and J is TRBJ2-1; D is possibly TRBD1 or TRBD2 (5 bases each). The CDR3 extends over 15 amino acids. Trimming removed 0 bases from V and 4 bases from J, with 11 bases in between. CDR1 is SGHRS, CDR2 YFSETQ, per germline. CDR3 sequence reads: CASSLVMGPYNEQFF. CDR3 DNA: TGCGCCAGCAGCTTGGTTATGGGACCGTACAATGAGCAGTTCTTC. Filled out from reference TRBV5-1 and TRBJ2-1, the complete variable domain reads KAGVTQTPRYLIKTRGQQVTLSCSPISGHRSVSWYQQTPGQGLQFLFEYFSETQRNKGNFPGRFSGRQFSNSRSEMNVSTLELGDSALYLCASSLVMGPYNEQFFGPGTRLTVL.

This clonotype was detected a few times. This chain links TRBV5-1 with TRBJ1-1; 9 nucleotides line up with TRBD1. The CDR3 extends over 16 amino acids. The V segment lost 3 bases and the J segment 1 base; nucleotides outside the gene matches: 7. CDR1 and CDR2 (germline): SGHRS, YFSETQ. The CDR3 DNA sequence: TGCGCCAGCAGCTCCGGACAGGGGTGGAGGAACACTGAAGCTTTCTTT. Its translation: CASSSGQGWRNTEAFF. Combining the CDR3 with reference TRBV5-1 and TRBJ1-1 gives the whole variable domain KAGVTQTPRYLIKTRGQQVTLSCSPISGHRSVSWYQQTPGQGLQFLFEYFSETQRNKGNFPGRFSGRQFSNSRSEMNVSTLELGDSALYLCASSSGQGWRNTEAFFGQGTRLTVV.

This clonotype was detected a few times. J is TRBJ2-2 and V is TRBV7-2; no clear D gene. This CDR3 has 16 amino acids. V gave up 4 bases and J gave up 0 bases, with 12 bases separating them. Germline loops: CDR1 SGHTA, CDR2 FQGNSA. CDR3 sequence reads: CASSSQTGANTGELFF. Written as DNA, the CDR3 is TGTGCCAGCAGCTCTCAGACTGGGGCGAACACCGGGGAGCTGTTTTTT.

The V and J genes are TRBV20-1 and TRBJ2-5; TRBD2 might be the D (6 bases). Germline CDR1 is DFQATT and CDR2 is SNEGSKA (reference sequence). The V end lost 2 bases, the J end lost 11 bases, and 18 bases lay between the germline ends. The CDR3 runs 13 residues. CDR3 region: CSARINSGWKQYF. The CDR3, as DNA: TGCAGTGCTAGAATCAATAGCGGTTGGAAGCAGTACTTC.

This clonotype came up a few times. This sequence joins TRBV27 and TRBJ1-1, with unresolved D. The germline CDR1 and CDR2 sequences are MNHEY and SMNVEV (reference sequence). The CDR3 runs to 13 residues. V was clipped by 5 bases and J by 1 base, with 8 bases between them. The CDR3 bases are TGTGCCAGCAGTCAAAAGGGGAACACTGAAGCTTTCTTT. This translates into CASSQKGNTEAFF.

This clonotype has a handful of counts. The rearrangement links TRBV27 to TRBJ2-5; D possibly matches TRBD1 or TRBD2 (5 bases each). The length of the CDR3 is 17 residues. V lost 2 bases to trimming and J lost 2 bases, with 18 bases between them. CDR1 and CDR2 (germline): MNHEY, SMNVEV (reference sequence). The CDR3 DNA sequence: TGTGCCAGCAGTTTAGAGGGGCTAAAGCACAAGCAAGAGACCCAGTACTTC. Translation: CASSLEGLKHKQETQYF.

CDR3 sequence reads: CASSAHGRPKAFF. DNA for the CDR3: TGTGCCAGCAGTGCCCACGGACGCCCCAAAGCTTTCTTT. The V and J genes are TRBV5-6 and TRBJ1-1; no firm D call. The CDR3 totals 13 residues. V was shortened by 5 bases and J by 9 bases, with 17 bases between the two germline ends. Per the germline V gene, CDR1 is SGHDT and CDR2 is YYEEEE.

This clonotype turned up a few times. The chain joins TRBV7-9 to TRBJ2-7; a weak D match, TRBD1 (5 bases). Germline CDR1 is SEHNR and CDR2 is FQNEAQ (reference sequence). Trimming removed 7 bases from V and 2 bases from J, with 15 bases in between. CDR3 length: 14 residues. CDR3 sequence: CASTTLPRAYEQYF. The CDR3 coding sequence is TGTGCCAGCACCACCCTGCCCAGGGCCTACGAGCAGTACTTC.

This chain links TRBV6-6 with TRBJ2-7, with TRBD2 matching over 11 bases. This CDR3 has 16 residues. Trimming cost V 6 bases and J 2 bases; bases outside gene matches: 9. Germline V gene data show CDR1 as MNHNY and CDR2 as SVGAGI (reference sequence). The CDR3 spells CASSLVLAGDPYEQYF. CDR3 in DNA: TGTGCCAGCAGCCTCGTACTAGCGGGGGACCCCTACGAGCAGTACTTC.

This clonotype appeared a few times. This chain links TRBV27 with TRBJ2-5; D possibly uses TRBD1 or TRBD2 (5 bases each). The CDR3 runs 16 residues. V was trimmed by 6 bases and J by 2 bases, leaving 19 bases between them. Germline CDR1 reads MNHEY; CDR2 reads SMNVEV (reference sequence). The CDR3 loop is CASRPRGGGLQETQYF. DNA of the CDR3: TGTGCCAGCAGGCCCCGGGGTGGGGGTTTGCAAGAGACCCAGTACTTC.